The 25 T cell receptor beta chains below come from one sample, sequenced in a study of OX40 agonist ivuxolimab in advanced cancers. TCRdb keeps only in-frame clones here, not all; method: immunoSEQ multiplex PCR. Of about 83,000 clones detected, around 80% appear once; the ten largest clones hold approximately 1.7%. This sample comprised CD4+ or CD8+ T cells sorted from blood, obtained in a trial of the OX40 agonist ivuxolimab. The receptors were gathered from an adult with an advanced solid tumor such as melanoma, head and neck, liver or kidney cancer.

This sequence joins TRBV9 and TRBJ2-7, with D possibly being TRBD1 or TRBD2 (5 bases each). This CDR3 region has 14 residues. V shed 3 bases and J shed 0 bases, with 10 bases lying between them. From germline, CDR1 is SGDLS and CDR2 YYNGEE. CDR3 bases: TGTGCCAGCAGCGCCTGGGGGAGCTCCTACGAGCAGTACTTC. It translates to CASSAWGSSYEQYF.

The genes are TRBV6-1 and TRBJ1-1; 8 bases align to TRBD1. The V and J ends lost 11 bases and 0 bases, in that order; junction bases with no gene match: 8. The CDR3 is made up of 14 amino acids. Germline V lookup: CDR1 MNHNS, CDR2 SASEGT. CDR3 DNA sequence: TGTGCCGTCGACAGGGGAGACGTGAACACTGAAGCTTTCTTT. Amino acid sequence: CAVDRGDVNTEAFF.

This clone was seen only once. The chain carries TRBV5-4 and TRBJ1-4, with 8 bases that match TRBD1. V shed 4 bases, J shed 2 bases, and the junction held 7 bases outside the gene matches. CDR1 and CDR2 from the germline V gene are SGHNT and YYREEE (reference sequence). The CDR3 loop spans 16 amino acids. The CDR3 here is CASSTPDRGTNEKLFF. DNA of the CDR3: TGTGCCAGCAGCACCCCCGACAGGGGTACTAATGAAAAACTGTTTTTT.

The rearrangement links TRBV2 to TRBJ2-7; perhaps TRBD2 as D (6 bases). The CDR3 spans 14 residues. Germline lookup yields CDR1 SNHLY and CDR2 FYNNEI. Trimming took 7 bases from V and 0 from J, leaving 13 bases between them. The CDR3 reads CASNQYGSSYEQYF. CDR3 in DNA: TGTGCCAGCAATCAGTACGGGAGCTCCTACGAGCAGTACTTC.

Notes on this clone: Because the CDR3's place on the DNA is in doubt, the DNA is left out and the CDR3 is given as listed by TCRdb. The chain carries TRBV21-1 and TRBJ2-5. TRBV21-1 is a pseudogene. Both ends counted, the CDR3 spans 22 residues. The CDR3 here is CASTCISVPAALLRDGQETQYF.

The chain employs TRBV7-2 and TRBJ2-7; 7 positions agree with TRBD1. The CDR3 is 14 amino acids. Looked up from germline, CDR1 is SGHTA and CDR2 is FQGNSA. Trimming cost V 4 bases and J 2 bases; bases outside gene matches: 5. The CDR3 protein is CASSWDRNTYEQYF. The CDR3 region has the DNA TGTGCCAGCAGCTGGGACAGAAATACCTACGAGCAGTACTTC. The full variable domain, its missing parts supplied by reference TRBV7-2 and TRBJ2-7, is GAGVSQSPSNKVTEKGKDVELRCDPISGHTALYWYRQSLGQGLEFLIYFQGNSAPDKSGLPSDRFSAERTGGSVSTLTIQRTQQEDSAVYLCASSWDRNTYEQYFGPGTRLTVT.

This sequence joins TRBV18 and TRBJ1-6; D possibly corresponds to TRBD1 (5 bases). V lost 6 bases and J 5 bases, leaving 17 bases between the germline ends. The CDR3 has 16 amino acids. The germline V gene encodes CDR1 KGHSH and CDR2 LQKENI. Written as DNA, the CDR3 is TGTGCCAGCTCCCCGGGGGAACCAAGAAATAATTCACCCCTCCACTTT. Residues: CASSPGEPRNNSPLHF.

This chain joins TRBV19 and TRBJ1-5; D remains unclear. The CDR3 covers 14 residues. Trimming took 5 bases from V and 2 from J, leaving 10 bases between them. Germline CDR1 LNHDA, CDR2 SQIVND (reference sequence). As DNA, the CDR3 is TGTGCCAGTAGTCTAATGGGAGGCAATCAGCCCCAGCATTTT. Translating it yields CASSLMGGNQPQHF.

This clone was observed a few times. In DNA form, the CDR3 reads TGCGCCGCGTCTGAAGCTTTCTTT. Amino acids: CAASEAFF. The chain couples TRBV23-1 to TRBJ1-1; unclear D gene. TRBV23-1 is known as an ORF, though its function is uncertain. Trimming removed 11 bases from V and 6 bases from J, with 4 bases in between. This CDR3 has 8 residues.

This chain uses TRBV11-2 with TRBJ2-3, with 10 positions matching TRBD1. CDR3 length equals 15 residues. V trimming: 0 bases; J trimming: 5 bases; junction bases outside the gene matches: 2. Per germline, CDR1 SGHAT and CDR2 FQNNGV. Here the CDR3 reads CASSLDGQGEDTQYF. Here the CDR3 DNA reads TGTGCCAGCAGCTTAGACGGACAGGGGGAAGATACGCAGTATTTT. Using reference TRBV11-2 and TRBJ2-3 for the parts outside the CDR3, the full variable domain is EAGVAQSPRYKIIEKRQSVAFWCNPISGHATLYWYQQILGQGPKLLIQFQNNGVVDDSQLPKDRFSAERLKGVDSTLKIQPAKLEDSAVYLCASSLDGQGEDTQYFGPGTRLTVL.

This chain uses TRBV23-1 with TRBJ2-7; D assignment may be TRBD1 or TRBD2 (5 bases each). TRBV23-1 is an ORF for which the function is uncertain. This CDR3 has 19 residues. V was clipped by 10 bases and J by 0 bases, with 31 bases between them. The CDR3 nucleotides read TGCGCCACCCAGGTGACCGGGACGGATCTTTCGTTGGGCTCCTACGAGCAGTACTTC. This codes for CATQVTGTDLSLGSYEQYF.

The gene calls are TRBV4-3 and TRBJ1-6; 7 nucleotides agree with TRBD1. V was pared by 0 bases and J by 4 bases, with 9 bases of the junction left unmatched. Germline V gene data show CDR1 as LGHNA and CDR2 as YSLEER. The CDR3 is 18 residues long. CDR3 bases: TGCGCCAGCAGCCAAGAGACAGGGTCTTATAATTATAATTCACCCCTCCACTTT. This translates into CASSQETGSYNYNSPLHF.

The chain carries TRBV5-3 and TRBJ2-1; D might be TRBD1 or TRBD2, each matching 6 bases. TRBV5-3 is assigned to the ORF class and has an uncertain function. The CDR3 has 13 residues. V lost 2 bases, J lost 7 bases, and 10 bases lay in between. CDR3 coding DNA: TGTGCCAGAAGCTTCGGAGGGGGAAATGAGCAGTTCTTC. Encoded protein: CARSFGGGNEQFF.

In its sample, this clone was seen a few times. This chain joins TRBV4-2 and TRBJ2-3; no definite D call. The V gene lost 0 bases and the J gene lost 5 bases, with 6 bases spanning the gap. There are 13 residues in the CDR3. The germline V gene encodes CDR1 LGHNA and CDR2 YNFKEQ. Here the CDR3 reads CASSQDLEDTQYF. The CDR3 region has the DNA TGTGCCAGCAGCCAAGACCTAGAAGATACGCAGTATTTT.

A single count supports this clone. The chain employs TRBV10-1 and TRBJ1-5, with no clear D. The germline V gene has CDR1 WNHNN and CDR2 SYGVQD (reference sequence). With 3 bases removed from V and 3 bases from J, the gap between germline ends came to 6 bases. The CDR3 extends over 13 amino acids. Here the CDR3 DNA reads TGCGCCAGCAGTGATGGAGTCAATCAGCCCCAGCATTTT. Translation: CASSDGVNQPQHF.

This clone was seen just once. The DNA for the CDR3 is TGTGCCAGCAGTTACTCTGGCGAGCAGTACTTC. It encodes CASSYSGEQYF. The V and J genes are TRBV6-5 and TRBJ2-7, with D hard to call. Germline CDR1 reads MNHEY; CDR2 reads SVGAGI. The CDR3 loop spans 11 amino acids. Trimming stripped 0 bases from V and 6 bases from J, with 3 bases between.

The J gene is TRBJ2-1, the V gene TRBV2, with D possibly matching TRBD2 (7 bases). This CDR3 region has 13 residues. Germline loops: CDR1 SNHLY, CDR2 FYNNEI. V was pared by 7 bases and J by 2 bases, with 9 bases between. CDR3 sequence reads: CASTRGPYNEQFF. The CDR3 DNA is TGTGCCAGCACGCGGGGGCCCTACAATGAGCAGTTCTTC.

V usage is TRBV28 and J usage is TRBJ2-5, with 7 bases fitting TRBD1. This CDR3 contains 16 residues. Germline V gene lookup returns CDR1 MDHEN and CDR2 SYDVKM. V lost 5 bases, J lost 4 bases, and 13 bases stayed unmatched. CDR3 protein: CASSGWRTGRGETQYF. CDR3 nucleotide sequence: TGTGCCAGCAGTGGATGGAGGACAGGTCGGGGAGAGACCCAGTACTTC.

The chain joins TRBV11-2 to TRBJ1-6, with D possibly being TRBD1 (6 bases). There are 15 residues in the CDR3. Trimming left V 1 base short and J 14 bases short, with 18 bases between. Germline V CDR1 and CDR2: SGHAT, FQNNGV. The CDR3 DNA sequence: TGTGCCAGCAGCTTAGCCTCCCTGGCCCGACAGGCCCTCCACTTT. Protein product: CASSLASLARQALHF. Together with reference TRBV11-2 and TRBJ1-6, the CDR3 gives the full variable domain: EAGVAQSPRYKIIEKRQSVAFWCNPISGHATLYWYQQILGQGPKLLIQFQNNGVVDDSQLPKDRFSAERLKGVDSTLKIQPAKLEDSAVYLCASSLASLARQALHFGNGTRLTVT.

Only a few counts were recorded for this clone. V gene TRBV2 combines with J gene TRBJ2-7; either TRBD1 or TRBD2 may fit D (5 bases each). V was clipped by 7 bases and J by 2 bases, with 12 bases between them. CDR1 SNHLY and CDR2 FYNNEI come from the germline V gene. This CDR3 has 13 amino acids. The chain's CDR3 is CASTARDPYEQYF. CDR3 coding DNA: TGTGCCAGCACCGCCAGGGACCCCTACGAGCAGTACTTC.

The CDR3 reads CASRGQSETQYF. In DNA form, the CDR3 reads TGTGCCAGCAGGGGACAGTCAGAGACCCAGTACTTC. The chain carries TRBV2 and TRBJ2-5, with TRBD1 matching 7 bases. Per the germline V gene, CDR1 is SNHLY and CDR2 is FYNNEI. CDR3 length: 12 residues. J gave up 4 bases and V 6 bases, and 2 bases lay outside the gene matches.

This sequence joins TRBV27 and TRBJ2-3; 11 positions match TRBD2. Per germline, CDR1 MNHEY and CDR2 SMNVEV (reference sequence). The CDR3 covers 15 residues. V gave up 6 bases and J gave up 4 bases; unmatched junction bases: 6. CDR3 sequence reads: CASSATSGASDTQYF. The CDR3 nucleotides read TGTGCCAGCAGCGCGACTAGCGGGGCGTCAGATACGCAGTATTTT.

The rearrangement links TRBV11-2 to TRBJ1-1; D gene ambiguous. V gave up 3 bases and J gave up 2 bases, with 7 bases separating them. This CDR3 is built from 13 residues. The germline CDR1 and CDR2 sequences are SGHAT and FQNNGV. CDR3 DNA sequence: TGTGCCAGCAGCTTTACCTCAAACACTGAAGCTTTCTTT. This codes for CASSFTSNTEAFF. Drawing the rest from reference TRBV11-2 and TRBJ1-1, the complete variable domain is EAGVAQSPRYKIIEKRQSVAFWCNPISGHATLYWYQQILGQGPKLLIQFQNNGVVDDSQLPKDRFSAERLKGVDSTLKIQPAKLEDSAVYLCASSFTSNTEAFFGQGTRLTVV.

This clone was found once. The chain links TRBV30 to TRBJ1-6, with D possibly TRBD1 on 5 matching bases. CDR3 length: 14 residues. V was clipped by 8 bases and J by 4 bases, with 15 bases between them. CDR1 is GTSNPN and CDR2 is SVGIG in the germline V gene (reference sequence). Written as DNA, the CDR3 is TGTGCCCATCGACTGGGGGAATATAATTCACCCCTCCACTTT. This gives the protein CAHRLGEYNSPLHF.

J is TRBJ2-2 and V is TRBV27; weak D call: TRBD1 (5 bases). This CDR3 comprises 16 residues. The V and J ends lost 0 bases and 0 bases respectively, with 8 bases between them. CDR1 and CDR2 from the germline V gene are MNHEY and SMNVEV (reference sequence). The CDR3 sequence: CASSLSTRANTGELFF. The CDR3 DNA reads as TGTGCCAGCAGTTTATCGACCAGGGCGAACACCGGGGAGCTGTTTTTT.